The sequence of this TCR beta chain was determined in a study of T-cell reconstitution after alpha-beta-depleted transplantation in children. Looked up from germline, CDR1 is SGHRS and CDR2 is YFSETQ. The germline V and J ends were trimmed by 2 bases and 6 bases, with 12 bases remaining between them. The CDR3 consists of 14 residues. Unique molecular identifiers were used in preparing the TCRbeta library. TCRdb reprocessed the PCR reads via MiXCR and lists one record per CDR3 protein. The table lists about 1,000,000 distinct CDR3 sequences, roughly 29% of them singletons. The V gene is TRBV5-1, the J gene TRBJ2-1; no clear D. This TCR was recovered from a boy younger than two who had a stem cell transplant for SCID, so the T cells may come from the graft donor. The input for sequencing was PBMCs, mostly from graft donor cells, taken 360 days after TCRalphabeta/CD19-depleted stem cell transplant. CDR3 amino acids: CASSFTTDFNEQFF. CDR3 nucleotide sequence: TGCGCCAGCAGCTTTACAACAGATTTCAATGAGCAGTTCTTC.